This T cell receptor (beta chain) was captured by sequencing in a study of cytomegalovirus exposure and HLA in healthy donors. Overall study findings and caveats: A later analysis found that most CMV-associated TCR beta chains appeared HLA-restricted. Overall, under 200 TCR beta chains were annotated as cytomegalovirus-associated.

Concerning this clone: What it binds is unknown.

60 Vbeta and 13 Jbeta primers were used in PCR. As handled by the study authors: It was a later analysis that counted about 80 million unique TCR beta chains, of which roughly 11 million were shared. The method was immunoSEQ multiplex PCR; TCRdb's version includes in-frame clones alone and lacks a portion of them. The DNA gave D and trimming, while V, J and clone size come from that table. Here the sample spans 180,000 or so clones, more than 65% being singletons. V was pared by 5 bases and J by 0 bases, with 10 bases between. Germline CDR1 and CDR2: MNHNY and SVGAGI (reference sequence). This CDR3 region has 15 residues.

Sequencing input: PBMCs. The V gene is TRBV6-6, the J gene TRBJ1-4; maybe TRBD1 (6 bases). The sequence was collected from a female donor in good health and CMV-seronegative. The CDR3 DNA is TGTGCCAGCAGTCTCCCAGGGGCAACTAATGAAAAACTGTTTTTT. Translating gives CASSLPGATNEKLFF.